Listed here is a single T cell receptor beta chain. The sample originates from a study of T cells in Graves' hyperthyroidism and ophthalmopathy. Germline loops: CDR1 LNHDA, CDR2 SQIVND (reference sequence). This CDR3 is built from 16 residues. Trimming removed 9 bases at V and 5 bases at J, with 23 bases between. Amplification of TCR beta CDR3 regions was performed using RNA transcripts as template. The primer set for the first-round RT-PCR of the TCR CDR3 was HTBI. TCRdb re-analysed the multiplex PCR reads in MiXCR, keeping a single row per CDR3 protein. Of around 600,000 distinct CDR3 sequences detected, roughly 15% appear once; the ten largest clones hold 12%.

The sequencing input was blood. The chain is built from TRBV19 and TRBJ2-1; perhaps TRBD1 as D (6 bases). The sequence came from a woman aged 45-59 years with Graves' ophthalmopathy. CDR3 nucleotides: TGTGCCAGGGACCTCACAGGGTCGCTAGCCCACAATGAGCAGTTCTTC. It codes for CARDLTGSLAHNEQFF.